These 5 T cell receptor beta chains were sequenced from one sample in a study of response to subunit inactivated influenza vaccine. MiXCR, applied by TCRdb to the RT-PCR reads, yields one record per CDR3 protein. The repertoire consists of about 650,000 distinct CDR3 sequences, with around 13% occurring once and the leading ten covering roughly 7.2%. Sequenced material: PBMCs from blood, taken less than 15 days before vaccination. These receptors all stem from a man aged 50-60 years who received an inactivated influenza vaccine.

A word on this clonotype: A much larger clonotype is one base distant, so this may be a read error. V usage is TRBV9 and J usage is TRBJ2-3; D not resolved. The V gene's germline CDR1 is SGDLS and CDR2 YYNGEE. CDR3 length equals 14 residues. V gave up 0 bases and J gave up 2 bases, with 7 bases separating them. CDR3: CASSVESHTDTQYF. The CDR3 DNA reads TGTGCCAGCAGCGTAGAGTCTCACACAGATACGCAGTATTTT. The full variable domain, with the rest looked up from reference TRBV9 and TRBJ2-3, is DSGVTQTPKHLITATGQRVTLRCSPRSGDLSVYWYQQSLDQGLQFLIQYYNGEERAKGNILERFSAQQFPDLHSELNLSSLELGDSALYFCASSVESHTDTQYFGPGTRLTVL.

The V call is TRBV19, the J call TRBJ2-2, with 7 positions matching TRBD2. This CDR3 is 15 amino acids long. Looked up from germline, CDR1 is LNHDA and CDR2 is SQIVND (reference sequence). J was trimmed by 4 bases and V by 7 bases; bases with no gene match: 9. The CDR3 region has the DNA TGTGCCAGTAAAGGGACCGGGGGGAGCACCGGGGAGCTGTTTTTT. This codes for CASKGTGGSTGELFF.

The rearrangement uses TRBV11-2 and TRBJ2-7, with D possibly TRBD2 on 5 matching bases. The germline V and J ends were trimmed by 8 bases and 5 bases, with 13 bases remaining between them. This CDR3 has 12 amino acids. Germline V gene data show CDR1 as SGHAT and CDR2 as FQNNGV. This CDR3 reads CASGRGPHEQYF. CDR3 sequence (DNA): TGTGCCAGCGGACGGGGTCCCCACGAGCAGTACTTC.

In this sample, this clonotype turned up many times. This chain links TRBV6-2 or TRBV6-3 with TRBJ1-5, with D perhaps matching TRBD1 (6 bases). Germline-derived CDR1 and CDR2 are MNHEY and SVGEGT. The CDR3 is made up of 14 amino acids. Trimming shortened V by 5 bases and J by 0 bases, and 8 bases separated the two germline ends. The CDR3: CASSGQYSNQPQHF. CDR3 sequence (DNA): TGTGCCAGCAGTGGACAGTATAGCAATCAGCCCCAGCATTTT.

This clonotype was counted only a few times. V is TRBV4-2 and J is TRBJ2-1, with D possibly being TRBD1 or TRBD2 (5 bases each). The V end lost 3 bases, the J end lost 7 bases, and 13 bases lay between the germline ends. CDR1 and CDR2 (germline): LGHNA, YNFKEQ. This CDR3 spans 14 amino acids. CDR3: CASSHPQGTNEQFF. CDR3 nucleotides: TGTGCCAGCAGCCACCCCCAAGGGACGAATGAGCAGTTCTTC.